The 24 T cell receptor beta chains presented below share a single source sample, sequenced in a study of CD8+CD57+ T cells in acquired aplastic anemia. Profiling of TCR beta VDJ combinations and CDR3 sequences used genomic DNA as template. From the reads, TCRdb called clonotypes with MiXCR, one entry per CDR3 protein. The sample carries about 180,000 distinct CDR3 sequences, around 45% recorded once. Sequencing was done on a sample of sorted CD4+, CD8+, or CD8+CD57+ T cells (not recorded which) from PBMCs. All receptors come from a human donor in good health.

The V and J genes are TRBV2 and TRBJ1-1; 9 bases align to TRBD1. The CDR3 is made up of 15 amino acids. Trimming at V came to 3 bases and at J to 0 bases, leaving 2 bases not matched to a gene. Germline V gene sequence: CDR1 SNHLY, CDR2 FYNNEI. The CDR3 coding sequence is TGTGCCAGCAGTGAGGGACAGGGTTTGAACACTGAAGCTTTCTTT. Protein sequence: CASSEGQGLNTEAFF.

This clonotype was recorded at least ten times. The V gene is TRBV7-9, the J gene TRBJ2-1; D gene uncertain. V was pared by 8 bases and J by 10 bases, with 15 bases between. The CDR3 loop spans 12 amino acids. Germline V CDR1 and CDR2: SEHNR, FQNEAQ (reference sequence). The CDR3 protein is CASGVNLGEQFF. The CDR3 DNA sequence: TGTGCCAGCGGGGTAAACCTCGGGGAGCAGTTCTTC. Together with reference TRBV7-9 and TRBJ2-1, the CDR3 gives the full variable domain: DTGVSQNPRHKITKRGQNVTFRCDPISEHNRLYWYRQTLGQGPEFLTYFQNEAQLEKSRLLSDRFSAERPKGSFSTLEIQRTEQGDSAMYLCASGVNLGEQFFGPGTRLTVL.

A remark on this clonotype: This may arise from a read error, as a much more abundant clone is one base away. This sequence joins TRBV7-2 and TRBJ1-2; the D gene is possibly TRBD1 (5 bases). Germline V lookup: CDR1 SGHTA, CDR2 FQGNSA. CDR3 size: 13 residues. The CDR3 loop is CAGSLTRAYGYTF. CDR3 nucleotides: TGTGCCGGCAGCTTGACCAGGGCCTATGGCTACACCTTC.

Only a few counts were recorded for this clonotype. A much larger clone is a single base away; this may be a read error. This chain joins TRBV12-3 or TRBV12-4 and TRBJ2-7, with a weak D call TRBD1 (5 bases). V lost 2 bases and J 2 bases, leaving 10 bases between the germline ends. The CDR3 is 14 residues long. CDR3 sequence (DNA): TGTGCCAGCAGTTTAAGCTCAGGGCCCTACGAGCAGTACTTC. This codes for CASSLSSGPYEQYF.

The chain uses TRBV11-1 and TRBJ1-6, with 9 positions matching TRBD1. The CDR3 is 16 amino acids. The junction had 12 bases not matched to a gene; V was cut back by 5 bases and J by 10 bases. The germline V gene encodes CDR1 SGHAT and CDR2 FQDESV (reference sequence). DNA for the CDR3: TGTGCCAGCAGCGACCCGGGACAGGGTCAAGACTCACCCCTCCACTTT. This translates into CASSDPGQGQDSPLHF. The full variable domain, in which reference TRBV11-1 and TRBJ1-6 provide the parts outside the CDR3, is EAEVAQSPRYKITEKSQAVAFWCDPISGHATLYWYRQILGQGPELLVQFQDESVVDDSQLPKDRFSAERLKGVDSTLKIQPAELGDSAMYLCASSDPGQGQDSPLHFGNGTRLTVT.

Many counts were recorded for this clonotype. The chain uses TRBV4-2 and TRBJ2-5, with 8 positions matching TRBD1. V gave up 7 bases and J gave up 3 bases; unmatched junction bases: 19. This CDR3 spans 18 amino acids. Germline CDR1 LGHNA, CDR2 YNFKEQ. CDR3 residues: CASTPSWDRSRRKETQYF. In nucleotides, the CDR3 is TGTGCCAGCACTCCTTCCTGGGACAGGTCGAGGAGGAAAGAGACCCAGTACTTC.

This clonotype occurred once. The junction departs from germline at one end; a sequencing error may be responsible. The genes are TRBV5-5 and TRBJ1-2, with D perhaps matching TRBD1 (5 bases). Germline-derived CDR1 and CDR2 are SGHKS and YYEKEE (reference sequence). The CDR3 has 12 residues. The chain's CDR3 is CASSQGTYGYAF. CDR3 nucleotides: TGTGCCAGCAGCCAGGGAACCTATGGCTACGCCTTC.

This chain connects TRBV28 to TRBJ1-1; the D gene is possibly TRBD1 (5 bases). Germline assignment: CDR1 MDHEN and CDR2 SYDVKM. Trimming cost V 0 bases and J 0 bases, with 14 bases left between them. CDR3 length: 17 residues. The CDR3 loop reads CASSLWGRGNMNTEAFF. The CDR3 DNA is TGTGCCAGCAGTTTATGGGGGCGGGGCAACATGAACACTGAAGCTTTCTTT.

This clonotype was seen repeatedly, ten times or more. The chain is built from TRBV5-1 and TRBJ2-3; no reliable D call. This CDR3 region has 15 residues. Germline lookup yields CDR1 SGHRS and CDR2 YFSETQ. V dropped 4 bases and J dropped 3 bases, with 15 bases sitting between them. For the CDR3, the DNA is TGCGCCAGCAGCCCTGGGTCCAGGTATACAGATACGCAGTATTTT. It yields the protein CASSPGSRYTDTQYF.

The gene calls are TRBV15 and TRBJ1-5, with D perhaps TRBD1 (6 bases). The CDR3 is 15 amino acids. Between the trimmed V and J ends, which lost 0 bases and 7 bases, there was a span of 13 bases. The germline gives CDR1 LNHNV, CDR2 YYDKDF (reference sequence). CDR3 region: CATSRDLTGSQPQHF. The CDR3 nucleotides are TGTGCCACCAGCAGAGATCTTACAGGGAGCCAGCCCCAGCATTTT.

This clonotype was detected ten times or more. J is TRBJ1-2 and V is TRBV12-3 or TRBV12-4; D not certain. V was pared by 3 bases and J by 2 bases, with 10 bases between. The CDR3 length is 14 residues. Here the CDR3 reads CASSFRGSNYGYTF. The CDR3 DNA follows: TGTGCCAGCAGTTTTCGTGGGAGCAACTATGGCTACACCTTC.

V is TRBV19 and J is TRBJ2-7; D is ambiguous. V was trimmed by 3 bases and J by 3 bases, leaving 9 bases between them. CDR1 is LNHDA and CDR2 is SQIVND in the germline V gene (reference sequence). CDR3 length: 13 residues. CDR3 sequence reads: CASSMGSYYEQYF. CDR3 sequence (DNA): TGTGCCAGTAGTATGGGCAGCTACTACGAGCAGTACTTC.

This chain links TRBV6-1 with TRBJ2-7; unclear D gene. The V end was cut by 10 bases, the J end by 4 bases, with 14 bases between. Germline-derived CDR1 and CDR2 are MNHNS and SASEGT. The CDR3 sequence is 12 residues long. The CDR3 region is CATREAPYEQYF. CDR3 DNA sequence: TGTGCCACCCGTGAGGCACCTTACGAGCAGTACTTC.

Concerning this clonotype: This may be a read error, as it is one base from a much larger clone. The chain has TRBV3-1 and TRBJ2-7; 9 bases agree with TRBD1. Germline values: CDR1 LGHDT, CDR2 YNNKEL (reference sequence). J lost 2 bases, V lost 4 bases, and 9 bases had no gene match. CDR3 length: 16 residues. The CDR3 DNA follows: TGTGCCAGCAGCCCCTCTCTGGGACAGGGAACCTACGAGCAGTACTTC. This gives the protein CASSPSLGQGTYEQYF.

The chain has TRBV29-1 and TRBJ2-1; D is possibly TRBD2 (6 bases). Between the trimmed V and J ends, which lost 3 bases and 10 bases, there was a span of 7 bases. Germline CDR1 is SQVTM and CDR2 is ANQGSEA. CDR3 size: 10 residues. CDR3 DNA sequence: TGCAGCGTTGATGCGGGGGAGCAGTTCTTC. Encoded protein: CSVDAGEQFF.

In regard to this clonotype: This may come from a read error, since a much larger clone is one base off. This chain joins TRBV13 and TRBJ2-3; D is undetermined. This CDR3 has 17 residues. Trimming left V 3 bases short and J 0 bases short, with 16 bases between. Germline CDR1 is PRHDT and CDR2 is FYEKMQ (reference sequence). The CDR3 DNA is TGTGCCAGCAGCTTTAGAGGTCCGGTACTTAGCACAGATACGCAGTATTTT. This gives the protein CASSFRGPVLSTDTQYF. The variable domain in full, completed from reference TRBV13 and TRBJ2-3, reads AAGVIQSPRHLIKEKRETATLKCYPIPRHDTVYWYQQGPGQDPQFLISFYEKMQSDKGSIPDRFSAQQFSDYHSELNMSSLELGDSALYFCASSFRGPVLSTDTQYFGPGTRLTVL.

About this clonotype: A much larger clonotype is one base distant, so this may be a read error. This chain uses TRBV6-5 with TRBJ1-6, with 9 nucleotides matching TRBD1. Germline V gene data show CDR1 as MNHEY and CDR2 as SVGAGI. The CDR3 totals 16 residues. CDR3 amino acids: CASSSLTGGYNSPLRF. CDR3 in DNA: TGTGCCAGCAGTTCCCTGACAGGGGGTTATAATTCACCCCTCCGCTTT.

In its sample, this clonotype was seen a few times. The chain carries TRBV28 and TRBJ1-2; a weak D match, TRBD1 (6 bases). V lost 4 bases and J lost 5, with 17 bases in between. The CDR3 loop spans 15 amino acids. Germline lookup yields CDR1 MDHEN and CDR2 SYDVKM. CDR3 amino acids: CASSSLSGARYGYTF. CDR3 bases: TGTGCCAGCAGTTCTCTCTCGGGGGCGCGGTATGGCTACACCTTC.

The V and J genes are TRBV7-9 and TRBJ2-7, with TRBD1 matching over 7 bases. The CDR3 runs to 15 residues. CDR1 and CDR2 from the germline V gene are SEHNR and FQNEAQ (reference sequence). V dropped 8 bases and J dropped 3; count of bases not matched to a gene: 13. As DNA, the CDR3 is TGTGCCAGCGCTTCGAGGGGTCCAGGGGGCTACGAGCAGTACTTC. This gives the protein CASASRGPGGYEQYF.

The J gene is TRBJ1-5, the V gene TRBV24-1, with 7 nucleotides matching TRBD1. Germline CDR1 and CDR2: KGHDR and SFDVKD. The CDR3 is 14 residues long. Trimming removed 4 bases from V and 1 base from J; junction bases left unmatched: 0. CDR3 loop: CATSEGQSNQPQHF. Here the CDR3 DNA reads TGTGCCACCAGTGAGGGACAGAGCAATCAGCCCCAGCATTTT.

This sequence joins TRBV6-2 or TRBV6-3 and TRBJ1-2, with 9 nucleotides matching TRBD1. The V gene's germline CDR1 is MNHEY and CDR2 SVGEGT. Trimming cost V 6 bases and J 7 bases; bases outside gene matches: 6. The CDR3 contains 13 residues. The CDR3 sequence: CASRIQGAGGYTF. CDR3 nucleotide sequence: TGTGCCAGCAGAATACAGGGGGCTGGTGGCTACACCTTC.

V usage is TRBV20-1 and J usage is TRBJ2-1; 7 nucleotides align to TRBD2. Germline trimming cut 4 bases from V and 0 bases from J; bases unmatched to any gene: 6. The CDR3 sequence is 15 residues long. Looked up from germline, CDR1 is DFQATT and CDR2 is SNEGSKA (reference sequence). In DNA, the CDR3 is TGCAGTGCTAACAACGGGGGGAGCTCCTACAATGAGCAGTTCTTC. Translated, it gives CSANNGGSSYNEQFF.

The chain carries TRBV3-1 and TRBJ1-2, with D unresolved. There are 14 residues in the CDR3. Trimming cost V 0 bases and J 7 bases, with 12 bases left between them. Germline assignment: CDR1 LGHDT and CDR2 YNNKEL (reference sequence). The DNA for the CDR3 is TGTGCCAGCAGCCAAGATCTGAGGCCTACTGGCTACACCTTC. Translating gives CASSQDLRPTGYTF.

This clonotype was seen many times. The chain carries TRBV5-1 and TRBJ2-5; a weak D match, TRBD1 (6 bases). This CDR3 has 13 residues. V shed 3 bases and J shed 2 bases, with 8 bases lying between them. Germline assignment: CDR1 SGHRS and CDR2 YFSETQ. The DNA for the CDR3 is TGCGCCAGCAGCTCAGGACAGCAAGAGACCCAGTACTTC. Its protein is CASSSGQQETQYF. Together with reference TRBV5-1 and TRBJ2-5, the CDR3 gives the full variable domain: KAGVTQTPRYLIKTRGQQVTLSCSPISGHRSVSWYQQTPGQGLQFLFEYFSETQRNKGNFPGRFSGRQFSNSRSEMNVSTLELGDSALYLCASSSGQQETQYFGPGTRLLVL.